The 32 T cell receptor beta chains below all came from one sample that was sequenced in a study of PD-L1 blockade in urothelial cancer. Assay used: immunoSEQ multiplex PCR; TCRdb lists only in-frame clones, some missing. The profile shows just over 50,000 clones, approximately 81% of them singletons. Regarding time point: pretreatment peripheral blood. The sequencing used PBMCs, collected around atezolizumab (anti-PD-L1) treatment. These receptors originate from a man aged 65-85 years with urothelial cancer.

The V call is TRBV19, the J call TRBJ2-7; TRBD1 agrees at 9 bases. Germline values: CDR1 LNHDA, CDR2 SQIVND (reference sequence). The junction had 12 bases not matched to a gene; V was cut back by 10 bases and J by 2 bases. The CDR3 loop spans 15 amino acids. Written as DNA, the CDR3 is TGTGCCACCAGGGGCCCCGGGACAGGGCCCTACGAGCAGTACTTC. As protein: CATRGPGTGPYEQYF. Full variable domain (rest looked up from reference TRBV19 and TRBJ2-7): DGGITQSPKYLFRKEGQNVTLSCEQNLNHDAMYWYRQDPGQGLRLIYYSQIVNDFQKGDIAEGYSVSREKKESFPLTVTSAQKNPTAFYLCATRGPGTGPYEQYFGPGTRLTVT.

This chain links TRBV6-6 with TRBJ1-2, with D perhaps matching TRBD1 (6 bases). V was shortened by 6 bases and J by 4 bases, with 15 bases between the two germline ends. Germline-derived CDR1 and CDR2 are MNHNY and SVGAGI (reference sequence). The CDR3 has 14 amino acids. CDR3: CASSLGQLIYGYTF. The DNA for the CDR3 is TGTGCCAGCAGCTTAGGACAGCTAATCTATGGCTACACCTTC.

Many counts were recorded for this clone. The V gene is TRBV6-6, the J gene TRBJ1-2; 10 positions match TRBD1. V dropped 5 bases and J dropped 4; count of bases not matched to a gene: 7. The CDR3 extends over 15 amino acids. CDR1 MNHNY and CDR2 SVGAGI come from the germline V gene (reference sequence). The CDR3 nucleotides read TGTGCCAGCAGTGAGCGACAGGGGGCCTTCTATGGCTACACCTTC. It codes for CASSERQGAFYGYTF.

The rearrangement links TRBV19 to TRBJ1-1; D unclear. V was pared by 2 bases and J by 4 bases, with 8 bases between. From germline, CDR1 is LNHDA and CDR2 SQIVND (reference sequence). The CDR3 consists of 13 residues. The DNA of the CDR3 is TGTGCCAGTAGTATATTGGCGGGCACTGAAGCTTTCTTT. It is translated as CASSILAGTEAFF. The full variable domain, its missing parts supplied by reference TRBV19 and TRBJ1-1, is DGGITQSPKYLFRKEGQNVTLSCEQNLNHDAMYWYRQDPGQGLRLIYYSQIVNDFQKGDIAEGYSVSREKKESFPLTVTSAQKNPTAFYLCASSILAGTEAFFGQGTRLTVV.

This chain connects TRBV25-1 to TRBJ2-1; 8 bases fit TRBD1. This CDR3 comprises 13 residues. Per the germline V gene, CDR1 is MGHDK and CDR2 is SYGVNS. V lost 2 bases to trimming and J lost 8 bases; unmatched junction nucleotides: 2. The CDR3 sequence is CASSEVRGHEQFF. CDR3 sequence (DNA): TGTGCCAGCAGTGAAGTCAGGGGGCATGAGCAGTTCTTC.

This clone appeared a single time. The CDR3 loop reads CASSLEGGQDEQYF. The CDR3 coding sequence is TGTGCCAGCAGCTTGGAGGGGGGACAGGACGAGCAGTACTTC. The V and J genes are TRBV5-6 and TRBJ2-7; 8 bases match TRBD1. Germline trimming cut 0 bases from V and 5 bases from J; bases unmatched to any gene: 4. Germline CDR1 reads SGHDT; CDR2 reads YYEEEE. The CDR3 is 14 residues long.

The J gene is TRBJ2-5, the V gene TRBV6-5; possibly TRBD1 for D (5 bases). From germline, CDR1 is MNHEY and CDR2 SVGAGI. The CDR3 runs to 11 residues. V was shortened by 8 bases and J by 4 bases, with 8 bases between the two germline ends. The DNA of the CDR3 is TGTGCCAGCTTAAGGGGAGAGACCCAGTACTTC. Protein: CASLRGETQYF.

The rearrangement joins TRBV5-4 to TRBJ2-3; 10 bases agree with TRBD2. The CDR3 runs to 15 residues. J gave up 4 bases and V 5 bases, and 7 bases lay outside the gene matches. Germline V gene sequence: CDR1 SGHNT, CDR2 YYREEE (reference sequence). Here the CDR3 reads CASSFRSGGADTQYF. DNA for the CDR3: TGTGCCAGCAGTTTTAGAAGCGGGGGGGCAGATACGCAGTATTTT.

This clone has only one observation. The chain has TRBV27 and TRBJ2-7, with a tentative D call TRBD2 (5 bases). The V and J ends lost 3 bases and 2 bases respectively, with 11 bases between them. The CDR3 runs to 14 residues. The germline gives CDR1 MNHEY, CDR2 SMNVEV (reference sequence). The chain's CDR3 is CASSFEAAAYEQYF. For the CDR3, the DNA is TGTGCCAGCAGTTTTGAAGCGGCAGCCTACGAGCAGTACTTC.

This sequence joins TRBV6-5 and TRBJ2-1; perhaps TRBD2 as D (6 bases). Trimming left V 6 bases short and J 1 base short, with 13 bases between. This CDR3 has 15 amino acids. Germline values: CDR1 MNHEY, CDR2 SVGAGI. Here the CDR3 reads CASREGVASYNEQFF. CDR3 nucleotides: TGTGCCAGCAGGGAGGGCGTAGCTTCCTACAATGAGCAGTTCTTC.

The J gene is TRBJ2-3, the V gene TRBV7-3; D call uncertain. The CDR3 runs to 12 residues. The germline CDR1 and CDR2 sequences are SGHTA and FQGTGA. V was clipped by 11 bases and J by 2 bases, with 11 bases between them. The CDR3 is CAPPIVTDTQYF. As DNA, the CDR3 is TGTGCCCCCCCGATAGTCACAGATACGCAGTATTTT.

V gene TRBV19 combines with J gene TRBJ2-1, with D perhaps TRBD2 (6 bases). Germline assignment: CDR1 LNHDA and CDR2 SQIVND (reference sequence). The V and J ends lost 7 bases and 5 bases respectively, with 18 bases between them. The CDR3 covers 15 residues. The CDR3 region is CASTPLEGRDNEQFF. CDR3 bases: TGTGCCAGTACCCCCCTGGAGGGGCGGGACAATGAGCAGTTCTTC.

This clone was seen a handful of times. The rearrangement joins TRBV5-6 to TRBJ2-5; 9 nucleotides agree with TRBD1. Germline values: CDR1 SGHDT, CDR2 YYEEEE. The length of the CDR3 is 15 residues. V lost 5 bases and J lost 5; bases outside the gene matches: 10. CDR3 sequence reads: CASRGNRGPQETQYF. The CDR3 bases are TGTGCCAGCAGGGGAAACAGGGGGCCTCAGGAGACCCAGTACTTC.

The rearrangement joins TRBV28 to TRBJ2-1, with TRBD2 as a possible D gene (6 bases). The germline gives CDR1 MDHEN, CDR2 SYDVKM. The length of the CDR3 is 16 residues. The V gene lost 5 bases and the J gene lost 3 bases, with 17 bases spanning the gap. The CDR3 nucleotides are TGTGCCAGCAGTCCTTATGGAGCGGAGGGCTACAATGAGCAGTTCTTC. This encodes CASSPYGAEGYNEQFF.

The chain combines TRBV6-1 with TRBJ1-2, with TRBD1 as a possible D gene (6 bases). The CDR3 covers 13 residues. Trimming removed 7 bases at V and 8 bases at J, with 17 bases between. Germline CDR1 reads MNHNS; CDR2 reads SASEGT. The CDR3 here is CASKQGPWGGYTF. CDR3 DNA: TGTGCCAGCAAGCAGGGGCCTTGGGGGGGCTACACCTTC.

This chain joins TRBV6-1 and TRBJ2-3, with D uncertain. This CDR3 spans 13 amino acids. In germline, CDR1 is MNHNS, CDR2 SASEGT. V shed 6 bases and J shed 4 bases, with 11 bases lying between them. The CDR3 loop reads CASSPSGADTQYF. In DNA, the CDR3 is TGTGCCAGCAGCCCTTCAGGCGCAGATACGCAGTATTTT.

The V call is TRBV7-9, the J call TRBJ1-2, with a possible D match to TRBD1 (5 bases). CDR3 length: 15 residues. Germline V gene sequence: CDR1 SEHNR, CDR2 FQNEAQ (reference sequence). The V end lost 4 bases, the J end lost 6 bases, and 18 bases lay between the germline ends. The chain's CDR3 is CASSSPQGRADGYTF. As DNA, the CDR3 is TGTGCCAGCAGCTCCCCCCAGGGAAGGGCGGATGGCTACACCTTC.

The rearrangement uses TRBV7-3 and TRBJ1-2; 10 bases fit TRBD1. J lost 6 bases, V lost 3 bases, and 7 bases had no gene match. Germline loops: CDR1 SGHTA, CDR2 FQGTGA. The CDR3 extends over 15 amino acids. CDR3 sequence reads: CASSLGQGFANGYTF. CDR3 coding DNA: TGTGCCAGCAGCTTGGGACAGGGGTTCGCTAATGGCTACACCTTC.

The rearrangement uses TRBV29-1 and TRBJ1-2; 9 nucleotides line up with TRBD1. V gave up 6 bases and J gave up 8 bases; unmatched junction bases: 10. This CDR3 is 13 amino acids long. CDR1 and CDR2 from the germline V gene are SQVTM and ANQGSEA. CDR3 protein: CSVRRDRVVGYTF. In DNA, the CDR3 is TGCAGCGTACGCCGGGACAGGGTGGTCGGCTACACCTTC.

The chain links TRBV29-1 to TRBJ1-2; a possible D gene is TRBD1 (5 bases). V was trimmed by 0 bases and J by 11 bases, leaving 16 bases between them. This CDR3 has 13 residues. In germline, CDR1 is SQVTM, CDR2 ANQGSEA. Here the CDR3 DNA reads TGCAGCGTTGAAGAGGGGCCCGCTTTGGGGTACACCTTC. This sequence encodes CSVEEGPALGYTF.

The genes are TRBV11-2 and TRBJ2-3, with D unclear. CDR3 size: 14 residues. Germline CDR1 reads SGHAT; CDR2 reads FQNNGV. V was trimmed by 3 bases and J by 0 bases, leaving 7 bases between them. In nucleotides, the CDR3 is TGTGCCAGCAGCTTTGGAGTTAGCACAGATACGCAGTATTTT. Translation: CASSFGVSTDTQYF. The variable domain in full, completed from reference TRBV11-2 and TRBJ2-3, reads EAGVAQSPRYKIIEKRQSVAFWCNPISGHATLYWYQQILGQGPKLLIQFQNNGVVDDSQLPKDRFSAERLKGVDSTLKIQPAKLEDSAVYLCASSFGVSTDTQYFGPGTRLTVL.

This clone was detected only once. V and J are TRBV5-8 and TRBJ1-2; D remains unclear. Germline V lookup: CDR1 SGHTS, CDR2 YDEGEE. The V end lost 0 bases, the J end lost 2 bases, and 8 bases lay between the germline ends. The CDR3 is made up of 14 amino acids. CDR3 protein: CASSLGRHNYGYTF. CDR3 bases: TGTGCCAGCAGCTTGGGTAGACACAACTATGGCTACACCTTC.

This clone was counted a few times. The V and J genes are TRBV2 and TRBJ1-4; the D gene is possibly TRBD1 (5 bases). The CDR3 is 13 residues long. V was trimmed by 6 bases and J by 8 bases, leaving 13 bases between them. Looked up from germline, CDR1 is SNHLY and CDR2 is FYNNEI. CDR3 nucleotides: TGTGCCAGCAGGGGGCAGGGCCCCGAAAAACTGTTTTTT. Translating gives CASRGQGPEKLFF.

J is TRBJ2-7 and V is TRBV28, with D tentatively TRBD2 (6 bases). Trimming left V 5 bases short and J 0 bases short, with 14 bases between. This CDR3 comprises 15 residues. CDR1 and CDR2 (germline): MDHEN, SYDVKM. The CDR3 coding sequence is TGTGCCAGCAGTCAAGGCGGGGTCAGCTCCTACGAGCAGTACTTC. As protein: CASSQGGVSSYEQYF.

The V gene is TRBV10-3, the J gene TRBJ2-2; D gene ambiguous. Looked up from germline, CDR1 is ENHRY and CDR2 is SYGVKD. The V gene lost 3 bases and the J gene lost 6 bases, with 8 bases spanning the gap. CDR3 length: 13 amino acids. CDR3 residues: CAISDQMAGELFF. The CDR3 nucleotides read TGTGCCATCAGTGATCAGATGGCCGGGGAGCTGTTTTTT.

This clone is medium-sized. Written as DNA, the CDR3 is TGTGCCAGTGCGGCCTATAATTCACCCCTCCACTTT. This codes for CASAAYNSPLHF. The chain joins TRBV25-1 to TRBJ1-6; D is unclear. Germline V gene data show CDR1 as MGHDK and CDR2 as SYGVNS. CDR3 size: 12 residues. V gave up 9 bases and J gave up 2 bases, with 5 bases separating them.

This sequence joins TRBV4-1 and TRBJ1-2; D gene uncertain. CDR3 length: 15 residues. The V gene's germline CDR1 is MGHRA and CDR2 YSYEKL. V shed 1 base and J shed 4 bases, with 13 bases lying between them. CDR3 in amino acids: CASSQGQRGGYGYTF. CDR3 DNA sequence: TGCGCCAGCAGCCAAGGCCAGCGAGGAGGCTATGGCTACACCTTC.

The chain links TRBV7-2 to TRBJ2-1; D is perhaps TRBD2 (6 bases). The CDR3 has 14 residues. The germline V gene has CDR1 SGHTA and CDR2 FQGNSA. V was clipped by 2 bases and J by 8 bases, with 13 bases between them. CDR3 in DNA: TGTGCCAGCAGCTTACGACTAGATAGCGATGAGCAGTTCTTC. It specifies CASSLRLDSDEQFF.

The V and J genes are TRBV5-5 and TRBJ1-3; D remains unclear. The V gene's germline CDR1 is SGHKS and CDR2 YYEKEE (reference sequence). The CDR3 length is 13 residues. The V end lost 3 bases, the J end lost 7 bases, and 11 bases lay between the germline ends. CDR3 protein: CASSSGVRNTIYF. The CDR3 DNA sequence: TGTGCCAGCAGCTCGGGAGTTCGGAACACCATATATTTT.

This chain links TRBV29-1 with TRBJ2-2, with a tentative D call TRBD1 (5 bases). The germline CDR1 and CDR2 sequences are SQVTM and ANQGSEA. This CDR3 has 12 residues. V lost 4 bases, J lost 4 bases, and 7 bases lay in between. The CDR3 region has the DNA TGCAGCGTTGGACAGACCACCGGGGAGCTGTTTTTT. It is translated as CSVGQTTGELFF.

This clone was seen a few times. The chain has TRBV18 and TRBJ1-2; 12 nucleotides align to TRBD1. With V trimmed by 3 bases and J by 4 bases, 27 bases remained unmatched. The CDR3 has 23 residues. In germline, CDR1 is KGHSH, CDR2 LQKENI. The CDR3 nucleotides are TGTGCCAGCTCACCGGAGATATGGACAGGGGGCGCGGGACAGGGGGCCTCTCCCTATGGCTACACCTTC. Translation: CASSPEIWTGGAGQGASPYGYTF.

This chain connects TRBV5-5 to TRBJ1-2; 8 positions match TRBD1. J lost 8 bases, V lost 3 bases, and 9 bases had no gene match. Germline CDR1 SGHKS, CDR2 YYEKEE (reference sequence). The CDR3 spans 14 residues. The chain's CDR3 is CASSYPTGALGYTF. The CDR3 DNA reads TGTGCCAGCAGCTACCCGACAGGGGCATTGGGCTACACCTTC. Based on the CDR3 plus reference TRBV5-5 and TRBJ1-2, the full variable domain is DAGVTQSPTHLIKTRGQQVTLRCSPISGHKSVSWYQQVLGQGPQFIFQYYEKEERGRGNFPDRFSARQFPNYSSELNVNALLLGDSALYLCASSYPTGALGYTFGSGTRLTVV.